These T cell receptor beta chains were read from a single sample in a study of blood T cell repertoires in COVID-19. The data were produced by immunoSEQ multiplex PCR, yet TCRdb's version contains in-frame clones alone and is incomplete. The sample carries 150,000 to 200,000 clones, 88% recorded once. The specimen sequenced was peripheral blood. The receptor source for this set is a man in his sixties with acute or convalescent COVID-19. CDR3s include the opening cysteine and the closing phenylalanine or tryptophan. Each record gives: clone size, D gene, V gene, J gene, CDR3 DNA, CDR3 protein. A D gene is named only where the DNA matches it firmly. Part of the rows lack a size; the others show once, few, many or a class for expanded clones.

>-|TRBD2|TRBV6-1|TRBJ2-2
TGTGCCAGCAGTGAAGAAGGGCGCGGGAGTGAGGGGGAGCTGTTTTTT
CASSEEGRGSEGELFF
>-|TRBD1|TRBV27|TRBJ1-5
TGTGCCAGCAGAGTCGGACAGGGGCCCAATCAGCCCCAGCATTTT
CASRVGQGPNQPQHF
>-|-|TRBV14|TRBJ2-6
TGTGCCAGCAGCGACTCGACAGTTTTCTCTGGGGCCAACGTCCTGACTTTC
CASSDSTVFSGANVLTF
>-|-|TRBV30|TRBJ2-3
TGTGCCGTAAAAGGGGCGAGGACGCAGTATTTT
CAVKGARTQYF
>many|TRBD2|TRBV5-1|TRBJ2-7
TGCGCCAGCAGCCGTGGGACTAGCGGCTACTTATACGAGCAGTACTTC
CASSRGTSGYLYEQYF
>-|TRBD2|TRBV10-3|TRBJ2-3
TGTGCCATCAGCGGACTAGCGGGGACCACAGATACGCAGTATTTT
CAISGLAGTTDTQYF
>-|-|TRBV5-1|TRBJ2-5
TGCGCCAGCTCGAAAGGGGTAGGTCAAGAGACCCAGTACTTC
CASSKGVGQETQYF
>-|-|TRBV28|TRBJ1-1
TGTGCCAGCAGTTTCCGACAGAACACTGAAGCTTTCTTT
CASSFRQNTEAFF
>-|TRBD2|TRBV27|TRBJ2-3
TGTGCCAGCAGTTTAGGGTCCCAACTAGCGGGAAGGATAGATACGCAGTATTTT
CASSLGSQLAGRIDTQYF
>-|-|TRBV2|TRBJ2-1
TGTGCCAGCGGGGCGGGACTCTCCTACAATGAGCAGTTCTTC
CASGAGLSYNEQFF
>-|TRBD1|TRBV6-2/TRBV6-3|TRBJ2-4
TGTGCCAGCAATTATCGGGGACAGGGAGCCAAAAACATTCAGTACTTC
CASNYRGQGAKNIQYF
>-|-|TRBV7-9|TRBJ1-6
TGTGCCAGCAGCGTAGGGACTTCGAATTCACCCCTCCACTTT
CASSVGTSNSPLHF
>once|-|TRBV6-5|TRBJ1-5
TGTGCCAGCCGTTCCTCGACTATTGGCAATCAGCCCCAGCATTTT
CASRSSTIGNQPQHF
>-|TRBD1|TRBV9|TRBJ1-5
TGTGCCAGCAGCGTAGGGACAGGGGTTAATCAGCCCCAGCATTTT
CASSVGTGVNQPQHF
>-|TRBD1|TRBV9|TRBJ2-2
TGTGCCAGCAGCGTTCGGACAGGGAACACCGGGGAGCTGTTTTTT
CASSVRTGNTGELFF
>-|TRBD2|TRBV7-9|TRBJ2-2
TGTGCCAGCACTCCCTTAAGGGGAGGGGAAGGCACCGGGGAGCTGTTTTTT
CASTPLRGGEGTGELFF
>-|-|TRBV12-5|TRBJ1-5
TGTGCTAGTGGTTTGGGAGCTGAGGGTCAGCCCCAGCATTTT
CASGLGAEGQPQHF
>-|-|TRBV7-3|TRBJ2-1
TGTGCCAGCAGCTTACAGGGGTCCAACAATGAGCAGTTCTTC
CASSLQGSNNEQFF
>-|TRBD1|TRBV5-8|TRBJ1-2
TGTGCCAGCAGCCTGGAATGGGACAGCCGGTTGGGCTACACCTTC
CASSLEWDSRLGYTF
>-|-|TRBV6-5|TRBJ1-1
TGTGCCAGCAGGAACCAAGGACCGGGAGTCACTGAAGCTTTCTTT
CASRNQGPGVTEAFF
>-|TRBD1|TRBV19|TRBJ1-2
TGTGCCAGTAGTCCCGAGGGACAGGGGGATTATGGCTACACCTTC
CASSPEGQGDYGYTF
>-|-|TRBV30|TRBJ1-2
TGTGCCTGGAGCCAGGGGCCAGACAACTATGGCTACACCTTC
CAWSQGPDNYGYTF
>-|TRBD2|TRBV6-5|TRBJ2-1
TGTGCCTCCTCCCAGGGCGGGAGGTCCCTGAATGAGCAGTTCTTC
CASSQGGRSLNEQFF
>few|-|TRBV29-1|TRBJ2-3
TGCAGCGTCCAAGGGAATGAGGGAAACACAGATACGCAGTATTTT
CSVQGNEGNTDTQYF
>-|-|TRBV18|TRBJ1-2
TGTGCCAGCTCACCTATTCACCCAGGGGATGGCTACACCTTC
CASSPIHPGDGYTF
>once|-|TRBV4-1|TRBJ2-7
TGCGCCAGCAGCCTTCTGCGGGGTGCCTCCTACGAGCAGTACTTC
CASSLLRGASYEQYF
>-|TRBD1|TRBV7-2|TRBJ1-5
TGTGCCAGCAGCTTAGACAGGGGGCGTCAGCCCCAGCATTTT
CASSLDRGRQPQHF
>-|-|TRBV30|TRBJ2-2
TGTGCCTGGAAGGGGGGGCGGGTTAACACCGGGGAGCTGTTTTTT
CAWKGGRVNTGELFF
>-|-|TRBV6-2/TRBV6-3|TRBJ1-2
TGTGCCAGCAGTACGGAAGGCGGGGGTAAAGGCTACACCTTC
CASSTEGGGKGYTF
>-|-|TRBV5-5|TRBJ2-1
TGTGCCAGCAGCTCGATAGGTCCTGGCGGTGAGCAGTTCTTC
CASSSIGPGGEQFF
>-|TRBD2|TRBV29-1|TRBJ2-7
TGCAGCGTTCGGGGGGGGCAAGAGGGCTACGAGCAGTACTTC
CSVRGGQEGYEQYF
>-|TRBD2|TRBV7-2|TRBJ2-2
TGTGCCAGCAGCTTAGGTGGGACTAGCGGCTACACCGGGGAGCTGTTTTTT
CASSLGGTSGYTGELFF
>-|-|TRBV5-5|TRBJ1-2
TGTGCCAGCAGCTTGCAGGGGTCCGACGATAACTATGGCTACACCTTC
CASSLQGSDDNYGYTF
>-|-|TRBV28|TRBJ1-1
TGTGCCAGCAGTTTGGCCGGGGAGGGGAACACTGAAGCTTTCTTT
CASSLAGEGNTEAFF
>-|TRBD2|TRBV5-1|TRBJ2-1
TGCGCCAGCAGCTTGATAGCGGGAAACAATGAGCAGTTCTTC
CASSLIAGNNEQFF
>-|TRBD1|TRBV30|TRBJ2-5
TGTGCCTGGAGTCTAGGACAGGGTCGAGAGACCCAGTACTTC
CAWSLGQGRETQYF
>-|TRBD1|TRBV5-1|TRBJ2-2
TGCGCCAGCAGCGCCGGGACAGGGGGGACCGGGGAGCTGTTTTTT
CASSAGTGGTGELFF
>-|-|TRBV29-1|TRBJ1-5
TGCAGCGTCGTGAATCAGCCCCAGCATTTT
CSVVNQPQHF
>-|-|TRBV19|TRBJ2-7
TGTGCCAGTGGCCACAGGGGGGGGGTCTACGAGCAGTACTTC
CASGHRGGVYEQYF
>-|-|TRBV20-1|TRBJ1-5
TGCAGTGCTAGTCATGCGGATTATAGCAATCAGCCCCAGCATTTT
CSASHADYSNQPQHF
>-|TRBD1|TRBV5-1|TRBJ1-3
TGCGCCAGCAGTCGAGCTACAGGGGGTGGAAACACCATATATTTT
CASSRATGGGNTIYF
>few|-|TRBV28|TRBJ1-6
TGTGCCAGCAGTCCTAACGGACAGAAATTTAATTCACCCCTCCACTTT
CASSPNGQKFNSPLHF
>-|-|TRBV24-1|TRBJ1-2
TGTGCCACCAGTAACAGCTATGGCTACACCTTC
CATSNSYGYTF
>few|-|TRBV7-8|TRBJ1-6
TGTGCCAGCAGCTTAACAACCGGGTACTCACCCCTCCACTTT
CASSLTTGYSPLHF
>-|-|TRBV7-9|TRBJ1-2
TGTGCCAGCACCACAGGAAGCTATGGCTACACCTTC
CASTTGSYGYTF
>-|-|TRBV9|TRBJ2-6
TGTGCCAGCAGCGTAGACAGGGCTGGGGCCAACGTCCTGACTTTC
CASSVDRAGANVLTF
>-|-|TRBV23-1|TRBJ1-1
TGCGCCAGCAGTCCCCCCGGGGGAATCACAGCTTTCTTT
CASSPPGGITAFF
>-|-|TRBV30|TRBJ1-2
TGTGCCTGGACCCCGGGAGGAGATGGCTACACCTTC
CAWTPGGDGYTF
>-|-|TRBV18|TRBJ1-1
TGTGCCAGCTCACCATTTGGGGAGACTGAAGCTTTCTTT
CASSPFGETEAFF
>-|TRBD1|TRBV9|TRBJ1-5
TGTGCCAGCAGCGTAGATGGGACAGGGCCTCAGCCCCAGCATTTT
CASSVDGTGPQPQHF
>-|-|TRBV19|TRBJ1-5
TGTGCCAGTACCCCGGACAGTTCGCGGCCCCAGCATTTT
CASTPDSSRPQHF
>-|TRBD2|TRBV4-1|TRBJ2-1
TGCGCCAGCAGCCAAGATGACCCTAGCGGGAGCTACAATGAGCAGTTCTTC
CASSQDDPSGSYNEQFF
>-|TRBD1|TRBV5-4|TRBJ1-5
TGTGCCAGCAGCTCCGGGACAGGGGCCCAGCCCCAGCATTTT
CASSSGTGAQPQHF
>once|-|TRBV21-1|TRBJ2-5
TGTGCCAGCAGCAAGAAGGGACAGGGGTGGTCCAGGCAAGAGACCCAGTACTTC
CASSKKGQGWSRQETQYF
>-|TRBD2|TRBV9|TRBJ2-1
TGTGCCAGCAGCGTACGACTAGCGGATTACAATGAGCAGTTCTTC
CASSVRLADYNEQFF